The rows below give T cell receptor beta chains drawn from one sample of a study of blood T cell repertoires in COVID-19. TCRdb's copy holds only in-frame clones and misses some; the assay was immunoSEQ multiplex PCR. This sample carries roughly 200,000 clones, roughly 89% of them seen once, and the ten largest clones take around 4.2%. The sequenced material came from PBMCs or T cells enriched from blood (not recorded which). Receptor source: a woman in her thirties with acute COVID-19. Both conserved end residues are part of each CDR3. A D gene is named only where the DNA matches it firmly. Part of the rows lack a size; the others show once, few, many or a class for expanded clones.

15 TRBJ1-5 TRBV27 NA TRBD1 TGTGCCAGCAGGTTACGGACAGGGGTCAATCAGCCCCAGCATTTT CASRLRTGVNQPQHF
17 TRBJ1-4 TRBV28 NA NA TGTGCCAGCAACACACAGGGAGACAGCTCAACTAATGAAAAACTGTTTTTT CASNTQGDSSTNEKLFF
14 TRBJ2-7 TRBV5-1 NA NA TGCGCCAGCGGAGGCAGGAACCTACTCGACGAGCAGTACTTC CASGGRNLLDEQYF
13 TRBJ2-7 TRBV29-1 NA NA TGCAGCGTTTCGGACAGCCGATCCTACGAGCAGTACTTC CSVSDSRSYEQYF
13 TRBJ1-2 TRBV2 NA NA TGTGCCAGCAGTGCAGCCTCCTCCTATGGCTACACCTTC CASSAASSYGYTF
12 TRBJ1-1 TRBV10-2 NA NA TGCGCCAGCAGTGAGGGGGGGACTGAAGCTTTCTTT CASSEGGTEAFF
14 TRBJ1-6 TRBV7-9 NA NA TGTGCCAGCAGCTTACCAGGGTATAATTCACCCCTCCACTTT CASSLPGYNSPLHF
16 TRBJ1-1 TRBV5-1 NA NA TGCGCCAGCAGCTTGCGGTTGGGGGAGGAGAGGACTGAAGCTTTCTTT CASSLRLGEERTEAFF
15 TRBJ2-3 TRBV5-1 NA NA TGCGCCAGCAGCTTGGCACAGGGAGGCACAGATACGCAGTATTTT CASSLAQGGTDTQYF
16 TRBJ1-1 TRBV29-1 NA NA TGCAGCGTTGATCTCGGGATCTCCCTTTTGAACACTGAAGCTTTCTTT CSVDLGISLLNTEAFF
16 TRBJ1-4 TRBV19 NA NA TGTGCCAGTAGTATCCTCCGCGGGTTAAGTGACGAAAAACTGTTTTTT CASSILRGLSDEKLFF
17 TRBJ2-6 TRBV28 NA TRBD2 TGTGCCAGCAGTTTGAGCGGGGACTTCTCTGGGGCCAACGTCCTGACTTTC CASSLSGDFSGANVLTF
15 TRBJ1-1 TRBV18 NA TRBD1 TGTGCCAGCTCACCACTGACAGGGGGGAACACTGAAGCTTTCTTT CASSPLTGGNTEAFF
13 TRBJ1-4 TRBV7-9 NA TRBD1 TGTGCCAGCGCACAGGGGAAGGGGGAAAAACTGTTTTTT CASAQGKGEKLFF
18 TRBJ2-2 TRBV7-9 NA TRBD2 TGTGCCAGCAGCTTTGTGCGGGGGGACGGGGTCCGAACCGGGGAGCTGTTTTTT CASSFVRGDGVRTGELFF
16 TRBJ1-5 TRBV6-6 NA TRBD1 TGTGCCAGCAGTTACCTGACAGGGGGGAGGGGACAGCCCCAGCATTTT CASSYLTGGRGQPQHF
18 TRBJ2-2 TRBV9 NA TRBD2 TGTGCCAGCAGCAATAGTACGGGGAGGGGTGGGGGAACCGGGGAGCTGTTTTTT CASSNSTGRGGGTGELFF
16 TRBJ1-5 TRBV4-1 NA TRBD1 TGCGCCAGCAGCCAAGAGGGACAGGGGGGACGGCAGCCCCAGCATTTT CASSQEGQGGRQPQHF
17 TRBJ1-3 TRBV7-2 few TRBD1 TGTGCCAGCAGCTTACCCCCGGGACAGGGGGCGAGGAACACCATATATTTT CASSLPPGQGARNTIYF
16 TRBJ2-1 TRBV11-2 NA TRBD2 TGTGCCAGCAGAAGCCAGTCCAGCGGGGCCTACAATGAGCAGTTCTTC CASRSQSSGAYNEQFF
13 TRBJ2-1 TRBV2 NA NA TGTGCCAGCACCAGACAATTAGGCAATGAGCAGTTCTTC CASTRQLGNEQFF
14 TRBJ2-5 TRBV7-8 NA NA TGTGCCAGCAGCTTAGATTTTCCCCCGGGGAGCCAGTACTTC CASSLDFPPGSQYF
12 TRBJ1-1 TRBV19 NA NA TGTGCCAGTAGTGGGGGGGGCACTGAAGCTTTCTTT CASSGGGTEAFF
15 TRBJ1-2 TRBV4-3 NA TRBD1 TGCGCCAGCAGCCAAGACCTTAACAGGGGGCCTGGCTACACCTTC CASSQDLNRGPGYTF
15 TRBJ1-5 TRBV9 NA TRBD1 TGTGCCAGCAGCCCAGGGGGTTATAGCAATCAGCCCCAGCATTTT CASSPGGYSNQPQHF
17 TRBJ2-1 TRBV24-1 NA TRBD2 TGTGCCACCAGTGCCGGCGGAGGGGAGGGGCCCTACAATGAGCAGTTCTTC CATSAGGGEGPYNEQFF
14 TRBJ1-1 TRBV19 NA NA TGTGCCAGTACCGACCCATCCAGTACAGTTGAAGCTTTCTTT CASTDPSSTVEAFF
13 TRBJ1-5 TRBV2 NA NA TGTGCCAGCAGGGGACTGTACAGTCAGCCCCAGCATTTT CASRGLYSQPQHF
12 TRBJ2-1 TRBV4-2 NA NA TGTGCCAGCAGCCAAGATCGGGTTGAGCAGTTCTTC CASSQDRVEQFF
15 TRBJ1-1 TRBV5-1 NA TRBD1 TGCGCCAGCAGCTTGGAGGACAGGGATAGCACTGAAGCTTTCTTT CASSLEDRDSTEAFF
12 TRBJ2-7 TRBV5-4 NA NA TGTGCCAGCAGCTTGTTTCCATTGGAGCAGTACTTC CASSLFPLEQYF
12 TRBJ1-5 TRBV7-9 NA NA TGTGCCAGCAGCCTTAGCAATCAGCCCCAGCATTTT CASSLSNQPQHF
18 TRBJ1-1 TRBV10-3 NA TRBD1 TGTGCCATCAGTGAGGCTGGGACAGACTATTCCTTGAACACTGAAGCTTTCTTT CAISEAGTDYSLNTEAFF
16 TRBJ2-2 TRBV28 NA NA TGTGCCAGCAGTCCTCCCCGCGGGGGCCGGACCGGGGAGCTGTTTTTT CASSPPRGGRTGELFF
13 TRBJ1-2 TRBV7-9 once NA TGTGCCAGCCCAGACGCGGGTAAGGACGGCTACACCTTC CASPDAGKDGYTF
14 TRBJ1-1 TRBV7-2 few NA TGTGCCAGCAGCTTAGTCCCCGGAGGCACTGAAGCTTTCTTT CASSLVPGGTEAFF
14 TRBJ2-3 TRBV11-3 NA NA TGTGCCAGCAGCTTAGGGGCCAGCCTAGATACGCAGTATTTT CASSLGASLDTQYF
15 TRBJ2-2 TRBV7-3 NA TRBD1 TGTGCCAGCAGCTTAACGAACAGGGGCGCCGGGGAGCTGTTTTTT CASSLTNRGAGELFF
16 TRBJ2-3 TRBV5-4 NA TRBD2 TGTGCCAGCAGCTTGGGACTAGCGCCTCGCACAGATACGCAGTATTTT CASSLGLAPRTDTQYF
12 TRBJ1-1 TRBV9 NA NA TGTGCCAGCAGCGCCGACGCGGGTGAAGCTTTCTTT CASSADAGEAFF
15 TRBJ2-5 TRBV18 NA NA TGTGCCAGCTCACCAAGAACAGGCTTCGGGGAGACCCAGTACTTC CASSPRTGFGETQYF
14 TRBJ1-2 TRBV6-5 NA TRBD1 TGTGCCAGCCAGGGGGAACTACTACGATATGGCTACACCTTC CASQGELLRYGYTF
17 TRBJ2-7 TRBV4-3 NA TRBD2 TGCGCCAGCAGCCAAGGGCTAATGAGCGGGGGAAACTACGAGCAGTACTTC CASSQGLMSGGNYEQYF
12 TRBJ1-5 TRBV6-2/TRBV6-3 NA NA TGTGCCAGCAGTTACCGGGTTCAGCCCCAGCATTTT CASSYRVQPQHF
13 TRBJ2-3 TRBV24-1 few NA TGTGCCACCAGTGACGCGAACACAGATACGCAGTATTTT CATSDANTDTQYF
16 TRBJ2-1 TRBV9 NA TRBD1 TGTGCCAGCAGCGAACCAACGGGACAGGGGTGGGATGAGCAGTTCTTC CASSEPTGQGWDEQFF